The TCR beta chain under discussion was sequenced for a study of blood T cell repertoires in COVID-19. Sequenced by immunoSEQ multiplex PCR; TCRdb stores in-frame clones only, minus some. Of over 250,000 clones listed, 85% to 90% are singletons. Germline V gene sequence: CDR1 LGHDT, CDR2 YNNKEL (reference sequence). This CDR3 contains 14 residues. J was trimmed by 8 bases and V by 1 base; bases with no gene match: 4. Participants had their cohort set by participant-reported clinical history. For recovered donors of Cohort 3, there were two negative PCRs, clearance, or symptom resolution. This rearrangement joins TRBV3-1 (or the pseudogene TRBV3-2) to TRBJ1-2; TRBD1 agrees at 10 bases. The clonotype originates from a woman between 18 and 30 years old who had recovered from COVID-19. The sequenced sample was PBMCs or T cells enriched from blood (not recorded which). The CDR3 DNA sequence: TGTGCCAGCAGCCAAGGGGACAGGGGTGGCGGCTACACCTTC. Its translation is CASSQGDRGGGYTF.